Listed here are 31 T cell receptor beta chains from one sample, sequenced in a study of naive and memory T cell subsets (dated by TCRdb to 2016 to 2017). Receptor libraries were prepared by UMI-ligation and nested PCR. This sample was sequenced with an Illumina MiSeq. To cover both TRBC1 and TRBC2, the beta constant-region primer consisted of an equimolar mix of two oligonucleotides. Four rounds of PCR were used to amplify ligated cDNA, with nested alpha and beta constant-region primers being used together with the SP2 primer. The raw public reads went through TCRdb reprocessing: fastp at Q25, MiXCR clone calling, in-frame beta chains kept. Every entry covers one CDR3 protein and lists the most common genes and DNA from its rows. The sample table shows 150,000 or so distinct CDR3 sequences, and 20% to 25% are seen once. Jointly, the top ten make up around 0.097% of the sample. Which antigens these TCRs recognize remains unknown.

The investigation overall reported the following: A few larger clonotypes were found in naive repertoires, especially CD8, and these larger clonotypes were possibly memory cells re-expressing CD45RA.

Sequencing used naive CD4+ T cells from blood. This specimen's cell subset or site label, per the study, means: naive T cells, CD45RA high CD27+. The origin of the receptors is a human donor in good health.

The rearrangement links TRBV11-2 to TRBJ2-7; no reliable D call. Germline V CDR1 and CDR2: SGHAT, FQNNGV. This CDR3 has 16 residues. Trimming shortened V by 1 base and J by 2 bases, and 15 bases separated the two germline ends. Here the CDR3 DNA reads TGTGCCAGCAGCTTAGTCTCCATCACAGATACCTACGAGCAGTACTTC. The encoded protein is CASSLVSITDTYEQYF.

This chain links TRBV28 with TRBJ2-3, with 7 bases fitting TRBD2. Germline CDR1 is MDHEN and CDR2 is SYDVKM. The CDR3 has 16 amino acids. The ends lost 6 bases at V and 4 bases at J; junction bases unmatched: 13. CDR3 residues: CASSLGASGGADTQYF. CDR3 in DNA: TGTGCCAGCAGCCTAGGGGCTAGCGGAGGCGCAGATACGCAGTATTTT. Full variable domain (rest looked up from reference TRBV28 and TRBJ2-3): DVKVTQSSRYLVKRTGEKVFLECVQDMDHENMFWYRQDPGLGLRLIYFSYDVKMKEKGDIPEGYSVSREKKERFSLILESASTNQTSMYLCASSLGASGGADTQYFGPGTRLTVL.

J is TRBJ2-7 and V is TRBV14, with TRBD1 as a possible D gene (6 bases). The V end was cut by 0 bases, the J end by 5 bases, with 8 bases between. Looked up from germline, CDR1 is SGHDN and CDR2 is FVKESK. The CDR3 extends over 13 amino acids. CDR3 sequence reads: CASSQDRGDEQYF. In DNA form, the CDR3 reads TGTGCCAGCAGCCAAGACAGGGGTGACGAGCAGTACTTC.

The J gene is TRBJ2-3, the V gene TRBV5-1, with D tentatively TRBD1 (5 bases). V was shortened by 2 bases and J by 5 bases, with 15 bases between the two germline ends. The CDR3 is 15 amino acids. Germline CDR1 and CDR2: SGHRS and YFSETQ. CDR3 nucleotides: TGCGCCAGCAGCTTACGAGACAGCAACCTAGATACGCAGTATTTT. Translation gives CASSLRDSNLDTQYF.

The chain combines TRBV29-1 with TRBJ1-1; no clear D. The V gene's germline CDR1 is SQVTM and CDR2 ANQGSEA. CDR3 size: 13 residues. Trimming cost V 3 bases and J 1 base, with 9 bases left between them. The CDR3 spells CSVDGVRNTEAFF. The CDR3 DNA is TGCAGCGTTGATGGGGTGCGGAACACTGAAGCTTTCTTT.

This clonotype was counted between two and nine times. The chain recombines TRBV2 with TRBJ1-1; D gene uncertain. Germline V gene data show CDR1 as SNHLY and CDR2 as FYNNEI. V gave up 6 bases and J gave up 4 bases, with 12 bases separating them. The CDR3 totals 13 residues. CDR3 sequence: CASSSGDRTEAFF. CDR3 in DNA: TGTGCCAGCAGCTCAGGTGACCGCACTGAAGCTTTCTTT.

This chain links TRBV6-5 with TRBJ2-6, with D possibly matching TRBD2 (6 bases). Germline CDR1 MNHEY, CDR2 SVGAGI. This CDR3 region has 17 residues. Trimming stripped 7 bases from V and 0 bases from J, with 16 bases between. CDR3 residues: CASTGGTVSSGANVLTF. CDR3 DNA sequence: TGTGCCAGCACTGGGGGGACGGTAAGCTCTGGGGCCAACGTCCTGACTTTC.

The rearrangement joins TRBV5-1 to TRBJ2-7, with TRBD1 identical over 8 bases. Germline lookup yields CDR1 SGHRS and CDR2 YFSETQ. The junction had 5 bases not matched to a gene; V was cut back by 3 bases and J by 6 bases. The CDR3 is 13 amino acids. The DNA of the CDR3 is TGCGCCAGCAGCTCAGGACAGGGAAGCGAGCAGTACTTC. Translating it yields CASSSGQGSEQYF.

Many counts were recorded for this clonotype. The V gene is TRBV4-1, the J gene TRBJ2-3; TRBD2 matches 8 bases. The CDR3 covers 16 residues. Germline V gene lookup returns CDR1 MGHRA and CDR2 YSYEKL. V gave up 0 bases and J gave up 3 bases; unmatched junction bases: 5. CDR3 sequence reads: CASSQDIQRGTDTQYF. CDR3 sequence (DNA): TGCGCCAGCAGCCAAGATATCCAGCGGGGGACAGATACGCAGTATTTT.

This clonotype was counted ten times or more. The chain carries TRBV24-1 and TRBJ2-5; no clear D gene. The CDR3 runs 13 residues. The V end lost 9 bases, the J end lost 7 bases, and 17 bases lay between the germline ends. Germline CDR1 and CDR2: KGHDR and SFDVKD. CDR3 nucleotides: TGTGCCACCTTGGCTCCGCCGGTCGGGACCCAGTACTTC. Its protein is CATLAPPVGTQYF.

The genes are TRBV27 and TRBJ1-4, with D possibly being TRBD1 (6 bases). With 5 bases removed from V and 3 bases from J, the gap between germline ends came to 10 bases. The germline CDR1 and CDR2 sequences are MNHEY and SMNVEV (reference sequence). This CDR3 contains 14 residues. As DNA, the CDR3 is TGTGCCAGCAGTAGAGGGGGGGCTAATGAAAAACTGTTTTTT. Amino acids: CASSRGGANEKLFF.

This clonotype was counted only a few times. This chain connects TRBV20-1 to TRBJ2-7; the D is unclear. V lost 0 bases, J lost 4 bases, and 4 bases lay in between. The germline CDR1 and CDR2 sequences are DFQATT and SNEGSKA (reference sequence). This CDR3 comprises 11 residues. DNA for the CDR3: TGCAGTGCTAGAGAAGTTTACGAGCAGTACTTC. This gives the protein CSAREVYEQYF.

Here the CDR3 reads CATSRGRNIQYF. The DNA of the CDR3 is TGTGCCACCAGCAGAGGCCGAAACATTCAGTACTTC. The J gene is TRBJ2-4, the V gene TRBV15; D remains ambiguous. Trimming cost V 1 base and J 6 bases, with 4 bases left between them. This CDR3 is built from 12 residues. CDR1 LNHNV and CDR2 YYDKDF come from the germline V gene (reference sequence).

The CDR3 loop reads CASSAGTGGARQYF. Here the CDR3 DNA reads TGTGCCAGCAGCGCAGGGACAGGGGGCGCACGGCAGTACTTC. The chain couples TRBV9 to TRBJ2-7; 12 bases are a match to TRBD1. Germline V lookup: CDR1 SGDLS, CDR2 YYNGEE. With 3 bases clipped from V and 9 bases from J, the junction kept 7 bases outside the gene matches. The CDR3 is made up of 14 amino acids.

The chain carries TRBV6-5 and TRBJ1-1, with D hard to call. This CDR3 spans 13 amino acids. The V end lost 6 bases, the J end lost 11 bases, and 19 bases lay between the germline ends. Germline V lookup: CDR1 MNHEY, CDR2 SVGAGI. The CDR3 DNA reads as TGTGCCAGCAGCCGAGACCCGACCGGTAGCGCTTTCTTT. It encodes CASSRDPTGSAFF.

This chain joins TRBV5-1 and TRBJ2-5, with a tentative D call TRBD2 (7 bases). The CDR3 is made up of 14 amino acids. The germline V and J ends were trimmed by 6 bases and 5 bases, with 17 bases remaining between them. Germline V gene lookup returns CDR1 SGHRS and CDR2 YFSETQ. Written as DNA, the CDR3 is TGCGCCAGCAAGAGGGGGGGCGCGGAGGAGACCCAGTACTTC. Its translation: CASKRGGAEETQYF. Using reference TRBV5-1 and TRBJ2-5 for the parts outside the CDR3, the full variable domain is KAGVTQTPRYLIKTRGQQVTLSCSPISGHRSVSWYQQTPGQGLQFLFEYFSETQRNKGNFPGRFSGRQFSNSRSEMNVSTLELGDSALYLCASKRGGAEETQYFGPGTRLLVL.

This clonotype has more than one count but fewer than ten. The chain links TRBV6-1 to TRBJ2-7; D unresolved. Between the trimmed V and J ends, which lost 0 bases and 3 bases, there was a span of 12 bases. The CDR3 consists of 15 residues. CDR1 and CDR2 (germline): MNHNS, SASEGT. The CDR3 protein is CASSEADGRIYEQYF. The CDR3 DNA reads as TGTGCCAGCAGTGAAGCGGACGGACGGATCTACGAGCAGTACTTC.

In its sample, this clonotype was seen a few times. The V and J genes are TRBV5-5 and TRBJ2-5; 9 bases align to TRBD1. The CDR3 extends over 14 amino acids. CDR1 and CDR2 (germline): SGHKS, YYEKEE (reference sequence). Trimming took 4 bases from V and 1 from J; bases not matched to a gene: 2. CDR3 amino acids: CASSGQGSQETQYF. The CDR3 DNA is TGTGCCAGCAGCGGACAGGGGAGCCAAGAGACCCAGTACTTC. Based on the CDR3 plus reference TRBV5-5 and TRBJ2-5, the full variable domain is DAGVTQSPTHLIKTRGQQVTLRCSPISGHKSVSWYQQVLGQGPQFIFQYYEKEERGRGNFPDRFSARQFPNYSSELNVNALLLGDSALYLCASSGQGSQETQYFGPGTRLLVL.

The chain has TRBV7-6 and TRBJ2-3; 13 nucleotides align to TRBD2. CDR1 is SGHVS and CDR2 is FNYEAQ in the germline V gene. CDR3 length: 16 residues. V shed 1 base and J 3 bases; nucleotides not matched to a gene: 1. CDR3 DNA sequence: TGTGCCAGCAGCTTAGGGACTAGCGGGAGTACAGATACGCAGTATTTT. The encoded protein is CASSLGTSGSTDTQYF.

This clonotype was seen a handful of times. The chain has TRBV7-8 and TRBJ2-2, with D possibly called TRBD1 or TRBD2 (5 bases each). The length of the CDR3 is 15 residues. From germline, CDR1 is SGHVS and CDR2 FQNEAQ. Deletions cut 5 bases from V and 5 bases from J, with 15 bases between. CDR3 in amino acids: CASSPMGRVTGELFF. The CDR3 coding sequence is TGTGCCAGCAGCCCGATGGGGCGGGTGACCGGGGAGCTGTTTTTT. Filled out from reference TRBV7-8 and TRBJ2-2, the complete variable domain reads GAGVSQSPRYKVAKRGQDVALRCDPISGHVSLFWYQQALGQGPEFLTYFQNEAQLDKSGLPSDRFFAERPEGSVSTLKIQRTQQEDSAVYLCASSPMGRVTGELFFGEGSRLTVL.

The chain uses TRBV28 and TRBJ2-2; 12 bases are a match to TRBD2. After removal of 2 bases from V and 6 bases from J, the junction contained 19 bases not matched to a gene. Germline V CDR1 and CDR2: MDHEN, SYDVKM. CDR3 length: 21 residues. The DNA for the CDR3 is TGTGCCAGCAGTTTACTTACTAGCGGGAGGAGTAAACGCCGGAATTCCGGGGAGCTGTTTTTT. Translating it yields CASSLLTSGRSKRRNSGELFF.

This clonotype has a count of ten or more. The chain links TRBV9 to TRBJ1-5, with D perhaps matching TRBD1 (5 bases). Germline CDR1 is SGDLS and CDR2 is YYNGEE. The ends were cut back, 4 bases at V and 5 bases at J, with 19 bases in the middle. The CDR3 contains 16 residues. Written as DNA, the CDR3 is TGTGCCAGCAGCTCCGATTCGGGGGGACCATATCAGCCCCAGCATTTT. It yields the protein CASSSDSGGPYQPQHF.

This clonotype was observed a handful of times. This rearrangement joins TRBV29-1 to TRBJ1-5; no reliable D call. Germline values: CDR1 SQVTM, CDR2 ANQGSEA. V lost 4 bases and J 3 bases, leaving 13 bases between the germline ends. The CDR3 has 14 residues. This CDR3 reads CSVGSGNLNQPQHF. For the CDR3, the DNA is TGCAGCGTTGGCTCGGGGAATCTCAATCAGCCCCAGCATTTT.

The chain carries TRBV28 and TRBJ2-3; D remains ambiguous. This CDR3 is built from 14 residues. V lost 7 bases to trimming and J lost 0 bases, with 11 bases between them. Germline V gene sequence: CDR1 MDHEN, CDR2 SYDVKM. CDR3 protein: CASKGSTSTDTQYF. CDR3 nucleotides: TGTGCCAGCAAGGGCAGCACTAGCACAGATACGCAGTATTTT.

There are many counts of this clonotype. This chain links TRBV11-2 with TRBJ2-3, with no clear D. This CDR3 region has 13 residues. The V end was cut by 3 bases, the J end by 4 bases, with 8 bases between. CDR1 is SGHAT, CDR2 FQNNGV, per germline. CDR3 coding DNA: TGTGCCAGCAGCTTGGAATTTGCAGATACGCAGTATTTT. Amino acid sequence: CASSLEFADTQYF.

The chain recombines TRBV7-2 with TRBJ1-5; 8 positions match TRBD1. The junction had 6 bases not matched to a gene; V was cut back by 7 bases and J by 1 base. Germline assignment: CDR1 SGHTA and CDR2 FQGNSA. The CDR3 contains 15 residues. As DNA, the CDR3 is TGTGCCAGCACCCGACAGGGGTCGAGCAATCAGCCCCAGCATTTT. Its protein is CASTRQGSSNQPQHF.

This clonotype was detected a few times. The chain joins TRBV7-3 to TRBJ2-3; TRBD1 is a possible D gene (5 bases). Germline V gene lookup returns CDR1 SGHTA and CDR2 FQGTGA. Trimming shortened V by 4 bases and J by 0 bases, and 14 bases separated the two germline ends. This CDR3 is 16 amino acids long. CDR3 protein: CASSSLPTASTDTQYF. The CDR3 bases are TGTGCCAGCAGCTCCCTGCCGACAGCTAGCACAGATACGCAGTATTTT.

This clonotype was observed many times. CDR3 coding DNA: TGCAGTGCTAGTCCCGGGACTAGCGGGGATACGCAGTATTTT. This encodes CSASPGTSGDTQYF. The rearrangement joins TRBV20-1 to TRBJ2-3, with 12 positions matching TRBD2. This CDR3 is 14 amino acids long. The germline V gene has CDR1 DFQATT and CDR2 SNEGSKA (reference sequence). Unmatched junction bases numbered 4, after V lost 3 bases and J lost 6 bases.

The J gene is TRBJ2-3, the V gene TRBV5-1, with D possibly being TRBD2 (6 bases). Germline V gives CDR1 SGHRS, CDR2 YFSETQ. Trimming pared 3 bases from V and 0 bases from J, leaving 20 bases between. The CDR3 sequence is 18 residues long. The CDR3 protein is CASSWPVRRGASTDTQYF. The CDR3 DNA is TGCGCCAGCAGCTGGCCCGTACGGCGCGGGGCTAGCACAGATACGCAGTATTTT.

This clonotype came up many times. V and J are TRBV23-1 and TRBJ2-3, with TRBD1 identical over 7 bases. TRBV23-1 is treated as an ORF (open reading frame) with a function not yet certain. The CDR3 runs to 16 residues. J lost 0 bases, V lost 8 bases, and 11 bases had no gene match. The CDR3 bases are TGCGCCAGCCACACTGGACAGACAGGGAGCACAGATACGCAGTATTTT. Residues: CASHTGQTGSTDTQYF.

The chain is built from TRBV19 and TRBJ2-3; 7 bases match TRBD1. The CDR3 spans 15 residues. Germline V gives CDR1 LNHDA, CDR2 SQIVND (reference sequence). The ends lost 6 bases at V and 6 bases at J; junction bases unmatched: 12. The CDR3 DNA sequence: TGTGCCAGTAGCGCCCGTCGACAGGGTGTGGATACGCAGTATTTT. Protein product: CASSARRQGVDTQYF.